This entry concerns a single TCR beta chain. These data come from a study of shared clonotypes between healthy human individuals. As for the study in general: Participating donors consisted of a couple of women and a few men aged 18 to 49. Each donor's CD8 memory used one plate, CD8 naive two, each CD4 subset three.

Cells designated naive CD8 were CD45RO-negative and were positively selected for CCR7, with terminally differentiated effector memory CD45RA+ cells excluded. The authors split each subset's genomic DNA evenly across several immunoSEQ plates. An approximately 200 ng quantity of DNA, about 30,000 T cell genomes, went into the sorted-subset replicate PCRs. The assay was immunoSEQ multiplex PCR, and TCRdb's table has in-frame clones only and misses some. Altogether millions of clones are present, 85% to 95% being singletons, with the ten largest covering more than 0.95%. V lost 5 bases to trimming and J lost 10 bases, with 15 bases between them. The CDR3 consists of 14 residues. Germline V lookup: CDR1 SGHTA, CDR2 FQGNSA.

This TCR was sampled from a man aged 18 to 35 in good health. The chain links TRBV7-2 to TRBJ1-6, with TRBD1 as a possible D gene (5 bases). Sequencing was done on a sample of naive CD8+ T cells sorted from blood. The CDR3 sequence is CASSGGGIGSPLHF. The CDR3 nucleotides are TGTGCCAGCAGCGGGGGGGGTATAGGATCACCCCTCCACTTT.